This is a list of T cell receptor beta chains from one sample in a study of cytomegalovirus exposure and HLA in healthy donors. Sequencing used immunoSEQ multiplex PCR; TCRdb keeps in-frame clones, though not all of them. The sample yields about 83,000 clones, 70% to 75% seen once. Input material: PBMCs. The receptors derive from a man aged 55 to 70 in good health and CMV-seronegative. Each CDR3 is given with its conserved first and last residue. Each record gives: J gene, clone size, V gene, D gene, CDR3 DNA, CDR3 protein. D genes are given only for firm matches. Rows give clone size only sometimes, using once, few, many, or a class for an expanded clone.

j_gene: TRBJ2-7
abundance: -
v_gene: TRBV30
d_gene: TRBD1
CDR3nt: TGTGCCTGGAGTGTACGGGGACAGGCCTACGAGCAGTACTTC
CDR3aa: CAWSVRGQAYEQYF

j_gene: TRBJ2-7
abundance: -
v_gene: TRBV11-2
d_gene: -
CDR3nt: TGTGCCAGCAGCTTCCCCATCCCCCTAGTAGCCTCCACCTACGAGCAGTACTTC
CDR3aa: CASSFPIPLVASTYEQYF

j_gene: TRBJ1-5
abundance: -
v_gene: TRBV6-5
d_gene: TRBD1
CDR3nt: TGTGCCAGCACGTGGACAGGGCTGGGACAGCCCCAGCATTTT
CDR3aa: CASTWTGLGQPQHF

j_gene: TRBJ1-2
abundance: -
v_gene: TRBV11-1
d_gene: TRBD1
CDR3nt: TGTGCCAGCAGCTTACGCTGGGGTTACGGGACAGACTATGGCTACACCTTC
CDR3aa: CASSLRWGYGTDYGYTF

j_gene: TRBJ1-2
abundance: -
v_gene: TRBV27
d_gene: -
CDR3nt: TGTGCCAGCAGAGTGGGGCAATCTCAGGGCTATGGCTACACCTTC
CDR3aa: CASRVGQSQGYGYTF

j_gene: TRBJ2-7
abundance: -
v_gene: TRBV14
d_gene: -
CDR3nt: TGTGCCAGCAGCCAATTCAGGGACGAGCAGTACTTC
CDR3aa: CASSQFRDEQYF

j_gene: TRBJ2-2
abundance: -
v_gene: TRBV5-1
d_gene: -
CDR3nt: TGCGCCAGCAGCTTGGTAGCGAATATGGTCACCGGGGAGCTGTTTTTT
CDR3aa: CASSLVANMVTGELFF

j_gene: TRBJ2-3
abundance: -
v_gene: TRBV30
d_gene: TRBD1
CDR3nt: TGTGCCTGGGGGACAGGGATAGAGGATACGCAGTATTTT
CDR3aa: CAWGTGIEDTQYF

j_gene: TRBJ1-4
abundance: -
v_gene: TRBV7-8
d_gene: -
CDR3nt: TGTGCCAGCAGCCTTTGGACAAACGAGGATGAAAAACTGTTTTTT
CDR3aa: CASSLWTNEDEKLFF

j_gene: TRBJ1-3
abundance: -
v_gene: TRBV9
d_gene: TRBD1
CDR3nt: TGTGCCAGCAGCCCCGGACAGGGTCTGGACACCATATATTTT
CDR3aa: CASSPGQGLDTIYF

j_gene: TRBJ1-4
abundance: -
v_gene: TRBV6-1
d_gene: TRBD1
CDR3nt: TGTGCCAGCAGAAGGACAGGGTCGGAGGAAAAACTGTTTTTT
CDR3aa: CASRRTGSEEKLFF

j_gene: TRBJ2-7
abundance: -
v_gene: TRBV19
d_gene: TRBD1
CDR3nt: TGTGCCAGTAGTATTGGGGACAGTGACTACGAGCAGTACTTC
CDR3aa: CASSIGDSDYEQYF

j_gene: TRBJ2-7
abundance: -
v_gene: TRBV25-1
d_gene: TRBD2
CDR3nt: TGTGCCAGCAAAGCTAGCGGGGACTCCTACGAGCAGTACTTC
CDR3aa: CASKASGDSYEQYF

j_gene: TRBJ1-5
abundance: -
v_gene: TRBV6-5
d_gene: -
CDR3nt: TGTGCCAGCAGTGCCGGACGGGACAATCAGCCCCAGCATTTT
CDR3aa: CASSAGRDNQPQHF

j_gene: TRBJ2-1
abundance: -
v_gene: TRBV9
d_gene: TRBD2
CDR3nt: TGTGCCAGCAGCGTAGGCGGGGGGCTCAACCCGGGAGAGCAGTTCTTC
CDR3aa: CASSVGGGLNPGEQFF

j_gene: TRBJ2-2
abundance: -
v_gene: TRBV7-7
d_gene: -
CDR3nt: TGTGCTAGCAGCCCACAGAGTAACACCGGGGAGCTGTTTTTT
CDR3aa: CASSPQSNTGELFF

j_gene: TRBJ2-3
abundance: -
v_gene: TRBV7-9
d_gene: -
CDR3nt: TGTGCCAGCAGCTTGACTACCACGAGCACAGATACGCAGTATTTT
CDR3aa: CASSLTTTSTDTQYF

j_gene: TRBJ2-7
abundance: -
v_gene: TRBV6-6
d_gene: TRBD1
CDR3nt: TGTGCCAGCAGTTATACGGGACAGGGGGCCCACGAGCAGTACTTC
CDR3aa: CASSYTGQGAHEQYF

j_gene: TRBJ2-3
abundance: -
v_gene: TRBV19
d_gene: -
CDR3nt: TGTGCCAGTAGGGCCCTTTCACAGGGGAGGGATACGCAGTATTTT
CDR3aa: CASRALSQGRDTQYF

j_gene: TRBJ1-3
abundance: -
v_gene: TRBV18
d_gene: -
CDR3nt: TGTGCCAGCTCACCACCGTTTGCGGACACCATATATTTT
CDR3aa: CASSPPFADTIYF

j_gene: TRBJ1-1
abundance: -
v_gene: TRBV30
d_gene: -
CDR3nt: TGTGCCTGGGGGAGGGTAAATGAAGCTTTCTTT
CDR3aa: CAWGRVNEAFF

j_gene: TRBJ1-6
abundance: -
v_gene: TRBV7-9
d_gene: TRBD1
CDR3nt: TGTGCCAGCAGCCAACAGGGGGGTAATTCACCCCTCCACTTT
CDR3aa: CASSQQGGNSPLHF

j_gene: TRBJ1-3
abundance: few
v_gene: TRBV6-5
d_gene: TRBD1
CDR3nt: TGTGCCAGCAGTTTAGACAGGGGGCTAAGGACGGTATATTTT
CDR3aa: CASSLDRGLRTVYF

j_gene: TRBJ1-6
abundance: once
v_gene: TRBV6-1
d_gene: TRBD1
CDR3nt: TGTGCCAGCAGTGAGGACAGGGAATCACCCCTCCACTTT
CDR3aa: CASSEDRESPLHF

j_gene: TRBJ1-6
abundance: few
v_gene: TRBV18
d_gene: TRBD1
CDR3nt: TGTGCCAGCTCACCAGATGCGGGACAGGGCGGTTCACCCCTCCACTTT
CDR3aa: CASSPDAGQGGSPLHF

j_gene: TRBJ2-5
abundance: -
v_gene: TRBV7-7
d_gene: -
CDR3nt: TGTGCTAGCAGCAAAGGGGGGGGAGAGACCCAGTACTTC
CDR3aa: CASSKGGGETQYF

j_gene: TRBJ1-5
abundance: once
v_gene: TRBV30
d_gene: -
CDR3nt: TGTGCCTGGAGTGTACGGGGGGTAAATACTTATAGCAATCAGCCCCAGCATTTT
CDR3aa: CAWSVRGVNTYSNQPQHF

j_gene: TRBJ2-1
abundance: -
v_gene: TRBV7-9
d_gene: -
CDR3nt: TGTTCCAGCAGCCCCCCTCGAGGGGAGCAGTTCTTC
CDR3aa: CSSSPPRGEQFF

j_gene: TRBJ1-1
abundance: -
v_gene: TRBV29-1
d_gene: -
CDR3nt: TGCAGCGTTCTATCGGACAGAGCTGAAGCTTTCTTT
CDR3aa: CSVLSDRAEAFF